What follows is one T cell receptor (beta chain) and its context. What it binds is not known. The V gene end was trimmed by 5 bases and the J gene end by 14 bases; junction bases not matched to a gene: 11. This CDR3 is 15 amino acids long. Germline-derived CDR1 and CDR2 are SGHTA and FQGNSA. This record belongs to a study of cytomegalovirus exposure and HLA in healthy donors. General study points: Most of the CMV-associated TCR beta chains (in a later analysis) appeared to be HLA-restricted. Relative to equally common others, HLA-associated TCR beta chains showed greater clonal expansion in a later analysis. Likely technical artifact: a cluster of highly shared sequence variants.

The PCR employed 60 Vbeta primers together with 13 Jbeta primers. Sequencing used immunoSEQ multiplex PCR; TCRdb keeps in-frame clones, though not all of them. This table has approximately 160,000 clones, more than 65% appearing once. This clonotype originated in a woman in her 30s in good health and CMV-seronegative. The rearrangement joins TRBV7-2 to TRBJ2-1; TRBD2 agrees at 14 bases. The sample comprised PBMCs. CDR3 in DNA: TGTGCCAGCAGCCCCGGGACTAGCGGGGGCCGGGGAAAGTTCTTC. It specifies CASSPGTSGGRGKFF. Full variable domain (missing parts from reference TRBV7-2 and TRBJ2-1): GAGVSQSPSNKVTEKGKDVELRCDPISGHTALYWYRQSLGQGLEFLIYFQGNSAPDKSGLPSDRFSAERTGGSVSTLTIQRTQQEDSAVYLCASSPGTSGGRGKFFGPGTRLTVL.